These T cell receptor beta chains were read from a single sample in a study of metastatic and nonmetastatic thyroid tumors. TCRdb recomputed clones from the PCR reads via MiXCR. The table has approximately 13,000 clones, roughly 29% seen once. The sample consisted of blood. These receptors originate from a female donor with papillary thyroid cancer or a benign thyroid nodule (not recorded which). Some clones in this sample may be carry-over from other donors' samples. CDR3s leave out the opening cysteine and the closing phenylalanine or tryptophan. The order of the fields is CDR3 length, clone size, V gene, J gene, CDR3 protein. The listing skips clone size in some rows; elsewhere it reads once, few, many or a size class.

cdr3_length: 11
clone_size: -
v_call: TRBV6-1
j_call: TRBJ1-5
cdr3_aa: AGTLTGGQPQH

cdr3_length: 14
clone_size: medium-sized
v_call: TRBV4-3
j_call: TRBJ2-7
cdr3_aa: ASSQEGGQGAYEQY

cdr3_length: 15
clone_size: many
v_call: TRBV4-1
j_call: TRBJ2-7
cdr3_aa: ASSQGASPSSSYEQY

cdr3_length: 13
clone_size: many
v_call: TRBV7-2
j_call: TRBJ2-3
cdr3_aa: ASSYQPGTSDTQY

cdr3_length: 11
clone_size: few
v_call: TRBV28
j_call: TRBJ1-2
cdr3_aa: ASSKDRVDGYT

cdr3_length: 13
clone_size: -
v_call: TRBV20-1
j_call: TRBJ2-1
cdr3_aa: SARYLTGRSGEQF

cdr3_length: 13
clone_size: medium-sized
v_call: TRBV30
j_call: TRBJ2-1
cdr3_aa: AWSVSEGGYNEQF

cdr3_length: 9
clone_size: many
v_call: TRBV5-4
j_call: TRBJ1-1
cdr3_aa: ATTMNAEAF

cdr3_length: 11
clone_size: medium-sized
v_call: TRBV6-1
j_call: TRBJ1-1
cdr3_aa: ASGGRVNTEAF

cdr3_length: 11
clone_size: medium-sized
v_call: TRBV20-1
j_call: TRBJ2-3
cdr3_aa: SARGGSTDTQY

cdr3_length: 13
clone_size: medium-sized
v_call: TRBV20-1
j_call: TRBJ2-2
cdr3_aa: SARRTGARTGELF

cdr3_length: 14
clone_size: once
v_call: TRBV4-2
j_call: TRBJ2-3
cdr3_aa: ASSQGYQPSTDTQY

cdr3_length: 11
clone_size: few
v_call: TRBV6-2/TRBV6-3
j_call: TRBJ2-7
cdr3_aa: ASSSTRSYEQY

cdr3_length: 15
clone_size: many
v_call: TRBV15
j_call: TRBJ2-5
cdr3_aa: ATTKGLAGGRTKTQY

cdr3_length: 13
clone_size: many
v_call: TRBV5-6
j_call: TRBJ2-4
cdr3_aa: ASSLRASGGNIQY

cdr3_length: 14
clone_size: medium-sized
v_call: TRBV24-1
j_call: TRBJ1-6
cdr3_aa: ATSEEADPPRAPLH

cdr3_length: 12
clone_size: medium-sized
v_call: TRBV7-8
j_call: TRBJ1-2
cdr3_aa: ASSLARSVYGYT

cdr3_length: 14
clone_size: medium-sized
v_call: TRBV6-1
j_call: TRBJ1-1
cdr3_aa: ASRNLGGTVNTEAF

cdr3_length: 13
clone_size: -
v_call: TRBV7-2
j_call: TRBJ1-2
cdr3_aa: ASSPTGAITGVYT

cdr3_length: 13
clone_size: few
v_call: TRBV4-1
j_call: TRBJ2-1
cdr3_aa: ASSRPVYAYNEQF

cdr3_length: 12
clone_size: medium-sized
v_call: TRBV19
j_call: TRBJ2-7
cdr3_aa: ASSSRQGAYEQY

cdr3_length: 14
clone_size: medium-sized
v_call: TRBV11-1
j_call: TRBJ2-1
cdr3_aa: ASSSRQGENYNEQF

cdr3_length: 12
clone_size: -
v_call: TRBV15
j_call: TRBJ1-2
cdr3_aa: ATSRDPTNYGDT

cdr3_length: 13
clone_size: medium-sized
v_call: TRBV6-2/TRBV6-3
j_call: TRBJ2-7
cdr3_aa: ASSYSAGGPYEQY

cdr3_length: 12
clone_size: medium-sized
v_call: TRBV27
j_call: TRBJ2-1
cdr3_aa: ASSWTADYNEQF

cdr3_length: 10
clone_size: -
v_call: TRBV29-1
j_call: TRBJ1-1
cdr3_aa: SVERGDTVAF

cdr3_length: 13
clone_size: -
v_call: TRBV30
j_call: TRBJ2-7
cdr3_aa: AWSGRTSGRYEQY

cdr3_length: 11
clone_size: -
v_call: TRBV11-3
j_call: TRBJ1-1
cdr3_aa: ASSLAPANEAF

cdr3_length: 9
clone_size: -
v_call: TRBV2
j_call: TRBJ1-6
cdr3_aa: ASSENSPLH

cdr3_length: 11
clone_size: -
v_call: TRBV20-1
j_call: TRBJ1-3
cdr3_aa: SAREEVGNTIY

cdr3_length: 10
clone_size: -
v_call: TRBV7-6
j_call: TRBJ2-5
cdr3_aa: ASSPIGETQY

cdr3_length: 13
clone_size: -
v_call: TRBV7-9
j_call: TRBJ1-5
cdr3_aa: ASSLEGASNQPQH

cdr3_length: 12
clone_size: -
v_call: TRBV7-9
j_call: TRBJ1-5
cdr3_aa: ASSLGGGFLPQH

cdr3_length: 12
clone_size: few
v_call: TRBV28
j_call: TRBJ2-7
cdr3_aa: ASSRTESSYEQY

cdr3_length: 13
clone_size: once
v_call: TRBV20-1
j_call: TRBJ2-1
cdr3_aa: SAEGGLAGYNEQF

cdr3_length: 11
clone_size: -
v_call: TRBV6-1
j_call: TRBJ1-2
cdr3_aa: ASTTGGYYGYT

cdr3_length: 10
clone_size: -
v_call: TRBV6-1
j_call: TRBJ2-1
cdr3_aa: VSSGRYDEQF

cdr3_length: 11
clone_size: medium-sized
v_call: TRBV12-3/TRBV12-4
j_call: TRBJ1-6
cdr3_aa: ASRMEGRSPLH

cdr3_length: 13
clone_size: few
v_call: TRBV6-2/TRBV6-3
j_call: TRBJ2-3
cdr3_aa: ASSTPFGATDTQY

cdr3_length: 11
clone_size: many
v_call: TRBV30
j_call: TRBJ2-2
cdr3_aa: AWSVGNTGELF

cdr3_length: 11
clone_size: -
v_call: TRBV6-1
j_call: TRBJ2-7
cdr3_aa: ASLGLDNYEQY

cdr3_length: 14
clone_size: -
v_call: TRBV9
j_call: TRBJ2-7
cdr3_aa: ASSVGAWGRAYDQY

cdr3_length: 13
clone_size: medium-sized
v_call: TRBV11-3
j_call: TRBJ2-1
cdr3_aa: ASSKEGGRVNEQF

cdr3_length: 13
clone_size: many
v_call: TRBV11-2
j_call: TRBJ2-3
cdr3_aa: ASSMRLAFTDTQY

cdr3_length: 11
clone_size: many
v_call: TRBV7-2
j_call: TRBJ2-1
cdr3_aa: ASSLPNYNEQF

cdr3_length: 9
clone_size: -
v_call: TRBV6-1
j_call: TRBJ2-3
cdr3_aa: ATQRTDTQY

cdr3_length: 15
clone_size: -
v_call: TRBV11-1
j_call: TRBJ1-2
cdr3_aa: ASSLDFSGELNYGYT

cdr3_length: 11
clone_size: -
v_call: TRBV6-1
j_call: TRBJ2-1
cdr3_aa: ASSELFYNEQF

cdr3_length: 12
clone_size: -
v_call: TRBV27
j_call: TRBJ2-7
cdr3_aa: ASSLQTGPYEQY

cdr3_length: 15
clone_size: many
v_call: TRBV27
j_call: TRBJ1-4
cdr3_aa: ASSLSIDRRFNEKLF

cdr3_length: 16
clone_size: -
v_call: TRBV30
j_call: TRBJ2-7
cdr3_aa: AWTRGNAIWGSSYEQY

cdr3_length: 10
clone_size: once
v_call: TRBV5-1
j_call: TRBJ1-2
cdr3_aa: ASSLDNYGYT

cdr3_length: 12
clone_size: medium-sized
v_call: TRBV9
j_call: TRBJ2-1
cdr3_aa: ASSVAGGHNEQF

cdr3_length: 13
clone_size: few
v_call: TRBV6-2/TRBV6-3
j_call: TRBJ2-7
cdr3_aa: ASSESAAGRYEQY

cdr3_length: 12
clone_size: many
v_call: TRBV3-1
j_call: TRBJ1-5
cdr3_aa: ASSQAAGSQPQH

cdr3_length: 13
clone_size: medium-sized
v_call: TRBV7-3
j_call: TRBJ2-1
cdr3_aa: ASSLSGGAHNEQF